Below are 3 T cell receptor beta chains sequenced from a single sample in a study of T cell changes during pregnancy in multiple sclerosis. Profiling relied on immunoSEQ multiplex PCR, and the TCRdb table lists in-frame clones only, not all of them. The data contain 75,000 to 95,000 clones, under 95% of them seen just once; the ten biggest clones take up 0.95%. This specimen consisted of peripheral blood, obtained before pregnancy. These receptors came from a female donor with multiple sclerosis, enrolled in a pregnancy study.

This chain links TRBV4-3 with TRBJ2-3, with TRBD1 as a possible D gene (6 bases). Germline values: CDR1 LGHNA, CDR2 YSLEER. This CDR3 has 17 residues. With 0 bases removed from V and 0 bases from J, the gap between germline ends came to 13 bases. The CDR3 here is CASSQDYRVGSTDTQYF. The CDR3 DNA follows: TGCGCCAGCAGCCAAGACTACAGGGTCGGGAGCACAGATACGCAGTATTTT.

The chain is built from TRBV6-1 and TRBJ2-5, with D possibly TRBD1 on 8 matching bases. The CDR3 contains 15 residues. V lost 2 bases and J lost 4, with 14 bases in between. Germline V gene sequence: CDR1 MNHNS, CDR2 SASEGT. In DNA form, the CDR3 reads TGTGCCAGCAGTGAAAGCGGGACAGGTGGAGAGACCCAGTACTTC. It encodes CASSESGTGGETQYF.

The chain is built from TRBV27 and TRBJ1-1; D is possibly TRBD1 (6 bases). With 5 bases removed from V and 8 bases from J, the gap between germline ends came to 24 bases. The CDR3 runs 16 residues. CDR1 and CDR2 (germline): MNHEY, SMNVEV (reference sequence). CDR3 nucleotides: TGTGCCAGCAGTCCTCGTGGGAGGGGGGGAGACATAGAAGCTTTCTTT. This translates into CASSPRGRGGDIEAFF.